The clone carrying this T cell receptor beta chain was detected a few times. Its antigen remains unidentified. Uncontrolled infection, other autoimmune disease, pregnancy and lactation each barred patients from inclusion. Authors of the study amplified TCR beta CDR3 regions from RNA transcripts. HTBI primers drove first-round RT-PCR of the TCR CDR3. One entry per CDR3 protein results from TCRdb running MiXCR on the multiplex PCR reads. Among under 450,000 distinct CDR3 sequences, about 18% were seen once, and the ten largest hold 34%. The data stem from a study of T cells in Graves' hyperthyroidism and ophthalmopathy. About the study: Peripheral blood was taken when the disease was first diagnosed, before any treatment began.

Findings and caveats of the study: Ophthalmopathy was distinguished from stable hyperthyroidism by 13 V-J signatures. Most expanded thyroid clonotypes above 0.001 recurred in blood.

Sequencing was performed on blood. The TCR originated in a woman in her twenties or thirties with Graves' hyperthyroidism that later progressed to Graves' ophthalmopathy.

The CDR3 sequence: CASSQQGGLTDTQYF. CDR3 nucleotides: TGTGCCAGCAGCCAACAGGGAGGCCTCACAGATACGCAGTATTTT. The rearrangement uses TRBV5-6 and TRBJ2-3; D possibly uses TRBD1 or TRBD2 (6 bases each). The CDR3 runs 15 residues. Trimming cost V 4 bases and J 2 bases, with 14 bases left between them. Germline values: CDR1 SGHDT, CDR2 YYEEEE.